The present entry profiles one T cell receptor (beta chain) with its context. This record belongs to a study of shared clonotypes between healthy human individuals. Authors' processing steps: ImmunoSEQ gave junction-only sequences without quality scores, so filtering differed. Produced via immunoSEQ multiplex PCR; TCRdb's table is partial and in-frame only. The V and J calls and the clone size are those of that table, but D and trimming were determined from the DNA. The sample consists of 530,000 or so clones, over 60% of them appearing once. This CDR3 has 16 residues. V trimming: 7 bases; J trimming: 8 bases; junction bases outside the gene matches: 14. Germline V gives CDR1 LNHDA, CDR2 SQIVND (reference sequence). When samples were unsorted, roughly 81 million PBMCs were used for genomic DNA.

Sequences were obtained from PBMCs. The gene calls are TRBV19 and TRBJ2-1; 10 nucleotides align to TRBD2. The receptor's source is a woman aged 40 to 49 in good health. Some clones in this sample may be carry-over from other donors' samples. CDR3: CASTAPSSGSMYEQFF. The CDR3 nucleotides are TGTGCCAGTACTGCCCCCTCTAGCGGGAGTATGTATGAGCAGTTCTTC.